This paragraph covers one T cell receptor beta chain sequence. Its antigen is not known. The data are from a study of shared clonotypes between healthy human individuals. About the research overall: The study used three CD4 naive, three CD4 memory, two CD8 naive and one CD8 memory plate per donor. Study-wide findings and caveats: The study found roughly 5% of naive CD4 clonotypes shared across four donors. Larger richness was generally estimated for naive than memory subsets.

The assay used deep level. Some clones are missing from TCRdb's copy, which holds only in-frame ones; the method was immunoSEQ multiplex PCR. Among fewer than 3 million clones, about 90% were seen once, and the ten largest hold 0.37%. CDR1 is MDHEN and CDR2 is SYDVKM in the germline V gene. The CDR3 runs 16 residues. The J segment lost 4 bases and the V segment lost 6 bases, leaving 13 bases of the junction unmatched. The TCR was taken from a man between 18 and 29 years old in good health. Some clones in this sample may be carry-over from other donors' samples. Sequencing was carried out using naive CD4+ T cells from PBMCs. Subset meaning: CD45RA+ positively selected. V gene TRBV28 combines with J gene TRBJ1-2; 8 positions agree with TRBD1. The CDR3 DNA sequence: TGTGCCAGCAGGCGGACAGGGACATATTCATTCTATGGCTACACCTTC. Its translation is CASRRTGTYSFYGYTF.